The 13 T cell receptor beta chains given below trace back to one sample, sequenced in a study of blood T cells in healthy people across ages. A second PCR, run for roughly 7 to 11 cycles, used a sample-barcoded 5' primer plus a J-beta primer mix. MiXCR, run by TCRdb on the 5' RACE reads, gives a single entry per CDR3 protein. This table holds 550,000 to 650,000 distinct CDR3 sequences, roughly 30% found once. Input material: blood. The origin of the receptors is a woman of 80 years or more in good health.

In this sample, this clonotype turned up many times. The chain combines TRBV20-1 with TRBJ2-1; 10 nucleotides agree with TRBD1. The ends lost 6 bases at V and 6 bases at J; junction bases unmatched: 8. The germline gives CDR1 DFQATT, CDR2 SNEGSKA (reference sequence). The CDR3 covers 14 residues. CDR3 protein: CSAPGDRGTNEQFF. DNA of the CDR3: TGCAGTGCCCCCGGGGACAGGGGTACCAATGAGCAGTTCTTC.

The sample holds one count of this clonotype. This may be a read error: a much more frequent sequence differs by one nucleotide. The CDR3 is CASSYGTGANQETQFF. Here the CDR3 DNA reads TGTGCCAGCAGTTATGGGACAGGGGCGAACCAAGAGACCCAGTTCTTC. The J gene is TRBJ2-5, the V gene TRBV6-2 or TRBV6-3, with TRBD1 matching over 10 bases. The DNA end favors TRBJ2-1, so the J call may be wrong. The CDR3 has 16 residues. Germline assignment: CDR1 MNHEY and CDR2 SVGEGT.

There are a few counts of this clonotype. This rearrangement joins TRBV5-8 to TRBJ2-5; weak D call: TRBD2 (5 bases). The CDR3 extends over 12 amino acids. Looked up from germline, CDR1 is SGHTS and CDR2 is YDEGEE. The V gene lost 6 bases and the J gene lost 5 bases, with 11 bases spanning the gap. CDR3 DNA sequence: TGTGCCAGCACCTCTTGGAGGGAGACCCAGTACTTC. Translating it yields CASTSWRETQYF.

Note on this clonotype: This could be a read error, since a much larger clone is one nucleotide away. The chain links TRBV5-8 to TRBJ2-7; D ambiguous. V was pared by 3 bases and J by 0 bases, with 13 bases between. CDR3 length equals 15 residues. Germline values: CDR1 SGHTS, CDR2 YDEGEE. DNA for the CDR3: TGTGCCAGCAGCTCCATTCTGTTGGCCTCCTACGAGCAGTACTTC. It encodes CASSSILLASYEQYF.

This clonotype was observed at least ten times. The J gene is TRBJ1-1, the V gene TRBV4-2, with D possibly being TRBD1 (5 bases). Trimming stripped 0 bases from V and 0 bases from J, with 14 bases between. Looked up from germline, CDR1 is LGHNA and CDR2 is YNFKEQ. This CDR3 is built from 17 residues. The CDR3 sequence: CASSQDVGGAMNTEAFF. The CDR3 DNA reads as TGTGCCAGCAGCCAAGATGTTGGGGGAGCCATGAACACTGAAGCTTTCTTT.

This clonotype was counted a single time. The chain combines TRBV20-1 with TRBJ2-5; D possibly corresponds to TRBD2 (6 bases). Between the trimmed V and J ends, which lost 5 bases and 11 bases, there was a span of 24 bases. The CDR3 runs 14 residues. The germline V gene has CDR1 DFQATT and CDR2 SNEGSKA (reference sequence). CDR3 coding DNA: TGCAGTGCTGAATTCACGCTAAGCGTCGGAGGGCAGTACTTC. Amino acid sequence: CSAEFTLSVGGQYF.

The gene calls are TRBV18 and TRBJ2-5; unclear D gene. Trimming removed 3 bases at V and 1 base at J, with 6 bases between. Looked up from germline, CDR1 is KGHSH and CDR2 is LQKENI. The CDR3 covers 13 residues. Here the CDR3 DNA reads TGTGCCAGCTCACCGGTCCTCCAAGAGACCCAGTACTTC. It encodes CASSPVLQETQYF.

The table lists this clonotype with a few counts. J is TRBJ1-4 and V is TRBV3-1; D may be TRBD1 (6 bases). Germline CDR1 reads LGHDT; CDR2 reads YNNKEL (reference sequence). Trimming removed 4 bases from V and 8 bases from J, with 11 bases in between. The CDR3 contains 13 residues. The CDR3: CASSLRGGEKLFF. As DNA, the CDR3 is TGTGCCAGCAGCCTCAGGGGAGGCGAAAAACTGTTTTTT.

This chain connects TRBV6-1 to TRBJ1-4, with D possibly matching TRBD1 (6 bases). Trimming removed 6 bases at V and 8 bases at J, with 13 bases between. This CDR3 is 13 amino acids long. The germline V gene has CDR1 MNHNS and CDR2 SASEGT. The CDR3 sequence is CASRRGIKEKLFF. The CDR3 DNA reads TGTGCCAGCAGGAGGGGGATTAAGGAAAAACTGTTTTTT.

Points on this clonotype: A clone one base away is much larger, so this may be a read error. In this CDR3 the conserved last residue, phenylalanine or tryptophan, is missing, so a read error is likely. The chain couples TRBV20-1 to TRBJ2-3, with D hard to call. The CDR3 spans 13 residues. The V gene's germline CDR1 is DFQATT and CDR2 SNEGSKA (reference sequence). V lost 6 bases and J 3 bases, leaving 13 bases between the germline ends. The CDR3 region is CSAPNRETDTQYY. The CDR3 DNA reads TGCAGTGCCCCGAATAGGGAAACAGATACGCAGTATTAT.

A word on this clonotype: A clone one base away is much larger, so this may be a read error. This rearrangement joins TRBV6-5 to TRBJ2-5; perhaps TRBD2 as D (7 bases). Germline V gives CDR1 MNHEY, CDR2 SVGAGI. V lost 2 bases to trimming and J lost 11 bases, with 18 bases between them. This CDR3 spans 14 amino acids. The CDR3 DNA reads as TGTGCCAGCAGTTACCGGGGGGCGTTCAATGAGCAGTACTTC. The encoded protein is CASSYRGAFNEQYF.

This clonotype was found many times. The chain couples TRBV7-6 to TRBJ2-1; D gene unclear. CDR3 length: 12 amino acids. V was shortened by 6 bases and J by 12 bases, with 15 bases between the two germline ends. Germline V CDR1 and CDR2: SGHVS, FNYEAQ. CDR3 in DNA: TGTGCCAGCAGTCCTCCCCAAAGTGGGCAGTTCTTC. This translates into CASSPPQSGQFF.

This clonotype came up a few times. The chain carries TRBV30 and TRBJ2-7; TRBD1 is a possible D gene (5 bases). The germline V gene encodes CDR1 GTSNPN and CDR2 SVGIG (reference sequence). The V and J ends lost 1 base and 0 bases respectively, with 13 bases between them. The CDR3 is 15 amino acids. This chain's CDR3 is CAWSEGLLSSYEQYF. The CDR3 DNA is TGTGCCTGGAGTGAGGGGTTACTTAGCTCCTACGAGCAGTACTTC. The full variable domain, with the rest looked up from reference TRBV30 and TRBJ2-7, is SQTIHQWPATLVQPVGSPLSLECTVEGTSNPNLYWYRQAAGRGLQLLFYSVGIGQISSEVPQNLSASRPQDRQFILSSKKLLLSDSGFYLCAWSEGLLSSYEQYFGPGTRLTVT.